This T cell receptor beta chain was retrieved from a study of PD-L1 blockade in urothelial cancer. The protocol was immunoSEQ multiplex PCR, while the TCRdb copy is restricted to in-frame clones and leaves out a portion. The sample has 17,000 or so clones; roughly 87% are singletons. The CDR3 is 19 residues long. Locally advanced or metastatic urothelial carcinoma was diagnosed in the patients. The receptor was derived from a man between 50 and 59 years old with urothelial cancer. The chain links TRBV12-2 to TRBJ2-7; the table's D call TRBD2 went unverified against the DNA. TRBV12-2 is designated a pseudogene. The sample in question was PBMCs, obtained around atezolizumab (anti-PD-L1) treatment. The CDR3 loop is CASPPGGLAGDRRHSEQYF. CDR3 nucleotide sequence: TGTGCAAGTCCCCCGGGGGGGCTAGCGGGAGACAGGCGCCATTCCGAGCAGTACTTC.